Detailed here is one T cell receptor (beta chain). Antigen specificity is unknown. This record belongs to a study of T cell responses to AZD1222 COVID-19 vaccine. Whole-study results and caveats: Seropositivity was recorded at baseline in only a handful of AZD1222 recipients.

TCRdb keeps only in-frame clones here, not all; method: immunoSEQ multiplex PCR. The sample lists approximately 89,000 clones, more than 70% occurring once. The germline gives CDR1 SGDLS, CDR2 YYNGEE. V trimming: 4 bases; J trimming: 7 bases; junction bases outside the gene matches: 10. CDR3 size: 15 residues. Sequenced material: peripheral blood, taken on day 0 of AZD1222 vaccination. The TCR sequence derives from an adult in good health. This chain joins TRBV9 and TRBJ1-4; TRBD1 matches at 7 bases. For the CDR3, the DNA is TGTGCCAGCAGCTTTCGACAGGGAGTAGCTGAAAAACTGTTTTTT. Its translation: CASSFRQGVAEKLFF.